This TCR beta chain was sequenced during a study of blood T cell repertoires in COVID-19 (dated by TCRdb to the early 2020s). Describing the broader study: The collaborator samples originated in the United States, Italy and Spain and spanned the acute and convalescent phases of COVID-19. The material from the prospective study consisted of cDNA or gDNA derived from T cells, B-cell-depleted T cells, or PBMCs. The dataset comprised deeply sampled blood TCRbeta repertoires from subjects exposed to, actively infected with, or recovered from COVID-19. The repertoires were released in a freely available public database meant as a resource for research on the immune response to SARS-CoV-2. Samples came from the ongoing ImmuneRACE study (first 160 participants) plus 1,254 subjects from 6 global collaborators. Nearly every sample came with metadata listing a de-identified subject ID, COVID-19 status, age in years and sex. HLA class I and class II types, where available, came from metadata supplied by the sample provider rather than from assay-based typing. Results the study describes overall, beyond this receptor: The amount of clinical and demographic metadata varied by source and participant and was provided uncurated.

A few counts support this clone. Its target antigen remains unknown. No per-base quality is available; no much larger clone lies one base away. Sequences KGHSH (CDR1) and LQKENI (CDR2) are obtained from the germline V gene. The CDR3 goes from the cysteine to the phenylalanine over 13 residues. CDR3 DNA is the only sequence kept; it has 39 bases, read in frame from the first base. Between the V and J ends, shortened by 6 bases and 6 bases respectively, the junction contains 13 bases. At one collaborating source in Seattle, patients were enrolled during active infection and were followed longitudinally through the course of disease. The collaborating institutions used their own protocols to collect whole blood in K2EDTA tubes. For TCRbeta analysis, collaborators shipped samples in one of three forms: frozen whole blood, isolated PBMCs, or DNA extracted from either of those sample types. TCRbeta CDR3 regions were amplified from genomic DNA by means of the immunoSEQ Assay, a bias-controlled multiplex PCR. As for the authors' bioinformatics: The number of nucleated cells in each sample was estimated by amplification of reference gene primers within the assay. To quantify the absolute abundance of each unique TCRbeta CDR3 rearrangement, sequence reads were collapsed and filtered. For each sample, productive Simpson clonality was calculated as the square root of Simpson's diversity index across productive rearrangements. TCRdb obtained this table from immuneACCESS and retained in-frame rearrangements with V and J assigned. These tables miss some clones; where compared with another copy, unresolved V genes account for less than half of the shortfall, and the remainder is unexplained. V and J calls and clone size follow that table, whereas D and trimming were derived from the DNA. The sample yields roughly 150,000 clones; approximately 84% were counted once. 2.5% to 3% of the sample rests with the top ten.

Rearrangement joined TRBV18 to TRBJ2-3; TRBD2 might be the D gene, on 5 matching bases. This TCR derives from an elderly woman with COVID-19, enrolled during active disease. The sequenced sample was peripheral blood. The CDR3 in this case is CASSISSRDTQYF. The DNA sequence is TGTGCCAGCTCCATCTCTAGCAGGGATACGCAGTATTTT.